This entry lists 5 T cell receptor beta chains sequenced from one sample in a study of blood T cells in healthy people across ages. A sample-barcoded 5' primer and a J-beta primer mix were used in a second PCR of roughly 7 to 12 cycles. Via MiXCR, TCRdb re-called the 5' RACE reads, giving one row per CDR3 protein. Among hundreds of thousands of distinct CDR3 sequences listed, approximately 59% were seen once. The sample consisted of blood. These receptors were collected from a man aged 55 to 70 in good health.

This CDR3 reads CAISARGASTDTQYF. In DNA form, the CDR3 reads TGTGCCATCAGTGCTCGGGGGGCCAGCACAGATACGCAGTATTTT. This chain links TRBV10-3 with TRBJ2-3, with D perhaps TRBD2 (7 bases). CDR3 length equals 15 residues. In germline, CDR1 is ENHRY, CDR2 SYGVKD. Trimming pared 4 bases from V and 0 bases from J, leaving 11 bases between.

The V call is TRBV28, the J call TRBJ1-2, with 12 bases that match TRBD1. Germline CDR1 is MDHEN and CDR2 is SYDVKM. The J segment lost 8 bases and the V segment lost 4 bases, leaving 8 bases of the junction unmatched. This CDR3 is 15 amino acids long. The CDR3 loop is CASSWAGTGGSGYTF. The CDR3 coding sequence is TGTGCCAGCAGTTGGGCCGGGACAGGGGGCAGCGGCTACACCTTC.

This clonotype was picked up many times. The chain has TRBV29-1 and TRBJ1-1; D perhaps matches TRBD1 (5 bases). Germline V gene lookup returns CDR1 SQVTM and CDR2 ANQGSEA. V lost 7 bases and J 3 bases, leaving 12 bases between the germline ends. The CDR3 runs 12 residues. CDR3: CSAGGGDTEAFF. In DNA, the CDR3 is TGCAGCGCCGGCGGAGGGGACACTGAAGCTTTCTTT.

This clonotype came up a few times. The chain uses TRBV29-1 and TRBJ2-5; TRBD2 agrees at 15 bases. CDR3 size: 15 residues. CDR1 and CDR2 (germline): SQVTM, ANQGSEA. V lost 3 bases, J lost 4 bases, and 3 bases stayed unmatched. In nucleotides, the CDR3 is TGCAGCGTTGATGGGACTAGCGGGGGGCCAGAGACCCAGTACTTC. It yields the protein CSVDGTSGGPETQYF.

The rearrangement joins TRBV20-1 to TRBJ2-3; D tentatively fits TRBD1 or TRBD2 (5 bases each). V was cut by 6 bases and J by 1 base, with 14 bases left in between. This CDR3 is built from 14 residues. CDR1 is DFQATT and CDR2 is SNEGSKA in the germline V gene (reference sequence). The CDR3 region is CSAPWGWGTDTQYF. Written as DNA, the CDR3 is TGCAGTGCCCCGTGGGGGTGGGGCACAGATACGCAGTATTTT.